The clone carrying this T cell receptor beta chain showed up just once. V dropped 4 bases and J dropped 1 base, with 8 bases sitting between them. Germline V gene lookup returns CDR1 SGHRS and CDR2 YFSETQ. The CDR3 totals 13 residues. This sample was included in a study of shared clonotypes between healthy human individuals. Measured with immunoSEQ multiplex PCR; TCRdb has only the in-frame clones, and not every one. The sample has more than 2,000,000 clones, 90% to 95% seen once. J is TRBJ1-1 and V is TRBV5-1; D uncertain. Material: naive CD4+ T cells from PBMCs. Specified subset: CD45RA+ positively selected. The TCR was taken from a man in his late teens or twenties in good health. Some clones in this sample may be carry-over from other donors' samples. The CDR3 sequence: CASSTDPNTEAFF. For the CDR3, the DNA is TGCGCCAGCAGCACCGACCCGAACACTGAAGCTTTCTTT.